This TCR beta chain derives from a study of Graves' ophthalmopathy and Graves' hyperthyroidism. Study summary: Untreated patients at initial diagnosis provided peripheral blood.

The table lists this clonotype with many counts. Amplification from RNA transcripts yielded the TCR beta CDR3 regions. First-round RT-PCR used HTBI primers; second-round multiplex PCR followed. From the multiplex PCR reads, TCRdb called clonotypes with MiXCR, one entry per CDR3 protein. The top ten clones hold roughly 2.4% of a sample with 300,000 to 450,000 distinct CDR3 sequences, 17% of them seen once. The hyperthyroidism patients, aged 18 to 65, had been newly diagnosed, with under 2 months' duration. Clinicians made diagnoses from clinical symptoms, serum thyroxine, TRAb, thyroid ultrasound and orbital computed tomography. The germline gives CDR1 MDHEN, CDR2 SYDVKM. CDR3 size: 17 residues. Trimming took 5 bases from V and 1 from J, leaving 21 bases between them.

The sequence came from an adult woman with stable Graves' hyperthyroidism. The sample taken for sequencing was peripheral blood. The genes are TRBV28 and TRBJ2-7; TRBD1 might be the D (6 bases). CDR3 DNA sequence: TGTGCCAGCAGTCCAGGGACCGACAGGAGAACATCCTACGAGCAGTACTTC. Translated, it gives CASSPGTDRRTSYEQYF.